This entry is about one T cell receptor beta chain. Its antigen is currently unknown. The record originates from a study of post-analysis software for immune sequencing data. The TCR beta cDNA libraries contained unique molecular identifiers. The authors obtained some 500,000 cDNA molecules from approximately 0.91 to 9.4 million T cells. MiXCR, run by TCRdb on the PCR reads, gives a single entry per CDR3 protein. The sample contains 650,000 to 900,000 distinct CDR3 sequences, about half of which appear only once. General study results and limits: Elevated frequency relative to controls characterized a handful of TRBV segments in patients, TRBV5-6, TRBV5-1 and TRBV20-1 among them.

Trimming removed 5 bases from V and 3 bases from J, with 16 bases in between. Germline loops: CDR1 SQVTM, CDR2 ANQGSEA. The CDR3 runs 14 residues. The sequenced sample was blood. The source of this sequence is a girl under 18 with multiple sclerosis. The rearrangement links TRBV29-1 to TRBJ1-1; D possibly corresponds to TRBD1 (6 bases). The CDR3 DNA sequence: TGCAGCGTTTGGCAGGGGCGGGGGGACACTGAAGCTTTCTTT. It yields the protein CSVWQGRGDTEAFF.